This T cell receptor (beta chain) was sequenced during a study of T cell responses to AZD1222 COVID-19 vaccine. As for the study in general: Pooled in the analysis were second doses at about 4 or about 12 weeks.

This clone was seen more than once but under ten times. Its antigen is as yet unknown. Overall study findings and caveats: Reports say nearly half of spike-specific TCRs go after unmutated variant regions. CD4 TCRs covered the whole spike, strongest at regions 160-218 and 743-854.

This CDR3 is built from 14 residues. The germline V gene encodes CDR1 MNHNS and CDR2 SASEGT. V was pared by 3 bases and J by 4 bases, with 3 bases of the junction left unmatched. Clones were sequenced by immunoSEQ multiplex PCR, and TCRdb holds only the in-frame ones, with some missing. The sample yields 120,000 or so clones, 75% to 90% seen once. This TCR was sampled from an adult in good health. The chain joins TRBV6-1 to TRBJ1-2; 9 bases line up with TRBD1. Here the sequenced sample was peripheral blood, taken on day 0 of AZD1222 vaccination. CDR3: CASSDTGGIYGYTF. Here the CDR3 DNA reads TGTGCCAGCAGTGATACAGGGGGCATCTATGGCTACACCTTC.